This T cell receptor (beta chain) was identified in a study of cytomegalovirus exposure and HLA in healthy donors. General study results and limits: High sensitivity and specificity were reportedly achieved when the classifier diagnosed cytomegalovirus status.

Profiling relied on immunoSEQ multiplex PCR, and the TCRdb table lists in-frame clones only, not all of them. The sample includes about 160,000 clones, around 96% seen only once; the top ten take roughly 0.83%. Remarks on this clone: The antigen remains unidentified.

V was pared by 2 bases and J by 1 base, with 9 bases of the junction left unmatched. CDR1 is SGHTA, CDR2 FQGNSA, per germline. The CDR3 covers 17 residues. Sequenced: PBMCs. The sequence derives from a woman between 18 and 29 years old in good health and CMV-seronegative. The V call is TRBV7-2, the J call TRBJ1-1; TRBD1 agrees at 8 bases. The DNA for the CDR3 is TGTGCCAGCAGCTTATCAGGGGGCGGTGGCAGGAACACTGAAGCTTTCTTT. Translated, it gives CASSLSGGGGRNTEAFF.